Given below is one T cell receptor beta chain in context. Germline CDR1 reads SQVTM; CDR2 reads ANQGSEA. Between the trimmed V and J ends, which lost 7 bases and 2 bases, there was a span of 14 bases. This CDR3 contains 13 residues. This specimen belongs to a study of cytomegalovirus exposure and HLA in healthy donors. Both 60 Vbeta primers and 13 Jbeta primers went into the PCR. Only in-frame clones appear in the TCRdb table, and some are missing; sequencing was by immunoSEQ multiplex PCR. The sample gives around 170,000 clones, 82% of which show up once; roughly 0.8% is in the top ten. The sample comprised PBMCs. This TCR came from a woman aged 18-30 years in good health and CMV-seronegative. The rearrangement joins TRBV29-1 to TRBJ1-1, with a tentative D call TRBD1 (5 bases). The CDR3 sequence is CSAEQDPNTEAFF. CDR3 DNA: TGCAGCGCAGAACAGGATCCAAACACTGAAGCTTTCTTT.